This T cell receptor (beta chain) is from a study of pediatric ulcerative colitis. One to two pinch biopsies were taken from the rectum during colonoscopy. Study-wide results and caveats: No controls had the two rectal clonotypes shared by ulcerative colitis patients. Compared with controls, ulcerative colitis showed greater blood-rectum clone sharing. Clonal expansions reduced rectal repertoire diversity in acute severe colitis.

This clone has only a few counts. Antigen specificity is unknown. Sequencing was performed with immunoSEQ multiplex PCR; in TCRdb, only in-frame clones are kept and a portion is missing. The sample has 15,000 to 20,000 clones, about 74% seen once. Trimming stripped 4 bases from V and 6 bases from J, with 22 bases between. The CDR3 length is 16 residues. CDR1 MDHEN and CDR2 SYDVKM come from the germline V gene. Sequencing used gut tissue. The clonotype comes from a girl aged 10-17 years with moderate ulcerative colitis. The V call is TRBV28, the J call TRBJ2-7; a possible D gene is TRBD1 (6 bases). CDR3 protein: CASSSFGQPRLGEQYF. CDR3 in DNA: TGTGCCAGCAGTTCATTTGGACAGCCCCGCCTTGGCGAGCAGTACTTC.